This TCR beta chain is from a study of blood T cells in healthy people across ages. Study-wide context: For every two T cells, template switching captured about one barcoded beta molecule.

With a J-beta primer mix and a sample-barcoded 5' primer, a second PCR ran roughly 6 to 12 cycles. One entry per CDR3 protein, called by TCRdb with MiXCR from the 5' RACE reads. The repertoire has 800,000 to 950,000 distinct CDR3 sequences, 25% to 30% of them found once; the top ten carry about 9.4%. CDR3 length: 15 amino acids. In germline, CDR1 is SGHTA, CDR2 FQGNSA. V lost 7 bases to trimming and J lost 2 bases, with 17 bases between them. A further study also used this sample, focusing on T cells of mothers and their children.

This sequence was found in a woman in her forties in good health. The sample taken for sequencing was blood. This chain connects TRBV7-2 to TRBJ1-1; D unclear. CDR3 protein: CASTKRRQANTEAFF. The CDR3 region has the DNA TGTGCCAGCACCAAAAGGCGGCAGGCCAACACTGAAGCTTTCTTT. Based on the CDR3 plus reference TRBV7-2 and TRBJ1-1, the full variable domain is GAGVSQSPSNKVTEKGKDVELRCDPISGHTALYWYRQSLGQGLEFLIYFQGNSAPDKSGLPSDRFSAERTGGSVSTLTIQRTQQEDSAVYLCASTKRRQANTEAFFGQGTRLTVV.